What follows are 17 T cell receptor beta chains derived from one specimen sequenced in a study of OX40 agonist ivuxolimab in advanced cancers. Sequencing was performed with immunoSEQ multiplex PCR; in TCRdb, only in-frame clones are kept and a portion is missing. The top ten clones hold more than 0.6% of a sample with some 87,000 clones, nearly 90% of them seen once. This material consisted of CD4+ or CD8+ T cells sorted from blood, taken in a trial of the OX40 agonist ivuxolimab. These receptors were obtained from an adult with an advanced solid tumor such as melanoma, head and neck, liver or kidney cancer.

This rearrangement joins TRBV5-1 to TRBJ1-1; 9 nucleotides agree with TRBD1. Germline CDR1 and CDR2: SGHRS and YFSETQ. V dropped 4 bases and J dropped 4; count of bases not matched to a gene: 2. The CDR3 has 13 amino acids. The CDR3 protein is CASSRTGATEAFF. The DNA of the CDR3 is TGCGCCAGCAGCCGGACAGGGGCCACTGAAGCTTTCTTT.

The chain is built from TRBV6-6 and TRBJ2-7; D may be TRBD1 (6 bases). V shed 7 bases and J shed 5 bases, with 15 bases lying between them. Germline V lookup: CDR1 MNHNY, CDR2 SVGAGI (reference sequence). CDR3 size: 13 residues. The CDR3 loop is CASIRGDGNEQYF. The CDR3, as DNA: TGTGCCAGCATCAGGGGAGATGGTAACGAGCAGTACTTC.

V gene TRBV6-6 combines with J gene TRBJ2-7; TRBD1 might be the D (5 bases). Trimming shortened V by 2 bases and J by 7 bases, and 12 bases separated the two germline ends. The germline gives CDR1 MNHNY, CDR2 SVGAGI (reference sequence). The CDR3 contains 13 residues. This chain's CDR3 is CASSYGRAREQYF. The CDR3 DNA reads TGTGCCAGCAGTTACGGCAGGGCGAGGGAGCAGTACTTC.

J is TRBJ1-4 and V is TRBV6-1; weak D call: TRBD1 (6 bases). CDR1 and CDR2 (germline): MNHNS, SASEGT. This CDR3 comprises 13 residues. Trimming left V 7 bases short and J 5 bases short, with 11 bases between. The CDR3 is CASNRAPNEKLFF. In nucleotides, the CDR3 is TGTGCCAGCAACAGGGCCCCCAATGAAAAACTGTTTTTT.

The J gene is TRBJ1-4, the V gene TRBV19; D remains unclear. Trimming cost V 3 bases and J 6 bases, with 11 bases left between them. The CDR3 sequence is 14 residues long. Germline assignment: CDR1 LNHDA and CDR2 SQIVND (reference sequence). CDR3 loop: CASSMAPRDEKLFF. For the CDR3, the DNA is TGTGCCAGTAGTATGGCGCCGAGGGATGAAAAACTGTTTTTT.

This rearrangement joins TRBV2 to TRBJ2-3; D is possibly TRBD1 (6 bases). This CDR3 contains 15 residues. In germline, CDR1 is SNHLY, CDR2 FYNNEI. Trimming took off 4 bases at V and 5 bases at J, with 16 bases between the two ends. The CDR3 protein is CASSARDTRRDTQYF. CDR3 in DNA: TGTGCCAGCAGTGCCCGGGACACGCGTAGAGATACGCAGTATTTT.

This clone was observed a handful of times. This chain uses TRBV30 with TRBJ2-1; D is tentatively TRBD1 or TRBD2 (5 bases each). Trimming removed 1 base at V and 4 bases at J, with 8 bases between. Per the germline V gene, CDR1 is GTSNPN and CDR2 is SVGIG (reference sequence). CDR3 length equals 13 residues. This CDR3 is CAWSDGAYNEQFF. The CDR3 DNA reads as TGTGCCTGGAGTGACGGGGCTTACAATGAGCAGTTCTTC.

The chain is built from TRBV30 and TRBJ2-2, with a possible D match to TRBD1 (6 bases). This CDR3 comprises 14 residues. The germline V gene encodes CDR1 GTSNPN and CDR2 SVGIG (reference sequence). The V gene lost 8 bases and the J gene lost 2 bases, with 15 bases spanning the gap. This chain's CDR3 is CAVNGGSNTGELFF. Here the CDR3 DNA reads TGTGCCGTAAATGGGGGCAGTAACACCGGGGAGCTGTTTTTT.

The CDR3 is CASSLDPGQGKEAFF. DNA for the CDR3: TGTGCCAGCAGCTTGGACCCGGGACAGGGGAAAGAAGCTTTCTTT. The chain has TRBV7-8 and TRBJ1-1; 10 positions agree with TRBD1. J gave up 8 bases and V 3 bases, and 9 bases lay outside the gene matches. CDR1 is SGHVS and CDR2 is FQNEAQ in the germline V gene. The CDR3 is made up of 15 amino acids. Together with reference TRBV7-8 and TRBJ1-1, the CDR3 gives the full variable domain: GAGVSQSPRYKVAKRGQDVALRCDPISGHVSLFWYQQALGQGPEFLTYFQNEAQLDKSGLPSDRFFAERPEGSVSTLKIQRTQQEDSAVYLCASSLDPGQGKEAFFGQGTRLTVV.

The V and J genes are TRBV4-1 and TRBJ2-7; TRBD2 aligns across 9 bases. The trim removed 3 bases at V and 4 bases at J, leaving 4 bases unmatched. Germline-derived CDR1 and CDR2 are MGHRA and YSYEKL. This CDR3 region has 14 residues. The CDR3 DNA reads TGCGCCAGCAGCCACCCTAGCGGGGCTTACGAGCAGTACTTC. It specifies CASSHPSGAYEQYF.

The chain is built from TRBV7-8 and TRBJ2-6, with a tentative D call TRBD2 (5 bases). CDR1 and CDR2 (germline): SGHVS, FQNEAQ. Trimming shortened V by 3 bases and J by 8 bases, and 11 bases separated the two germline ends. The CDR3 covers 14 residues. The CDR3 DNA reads TGTGCCAGCAGCTTCAGCGGAAGAACCAACGTCCTGACTTTC. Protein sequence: CASSFSGRTNVLTF.

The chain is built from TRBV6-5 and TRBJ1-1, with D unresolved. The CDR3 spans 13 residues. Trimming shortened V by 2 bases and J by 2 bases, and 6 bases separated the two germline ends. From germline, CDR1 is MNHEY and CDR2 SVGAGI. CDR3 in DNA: TGTGCCAGCAGTTACACCCGTAACACTGAAGCTTTCTTT. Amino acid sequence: CASSYTRNTEAFF.

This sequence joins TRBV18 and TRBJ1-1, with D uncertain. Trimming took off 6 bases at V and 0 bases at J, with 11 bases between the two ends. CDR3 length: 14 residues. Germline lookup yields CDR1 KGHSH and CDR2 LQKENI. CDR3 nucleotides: TGTGCCAGCTCCCAGGAGGGATTGAACACTGAAGCTTTCTTT. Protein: CASSQEGLNTEAFF. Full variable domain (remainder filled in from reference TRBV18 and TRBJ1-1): NAGVMQNPRHLVRRRGQEARLRCSPMKGHSHVYWYRQLPEEGLKFMVYLQKENIIDESGMPKERFSAEFPKEGPSILRIQQVVRGDSAAYFCASSQEGLNTEAFFGQGTRLTVV.

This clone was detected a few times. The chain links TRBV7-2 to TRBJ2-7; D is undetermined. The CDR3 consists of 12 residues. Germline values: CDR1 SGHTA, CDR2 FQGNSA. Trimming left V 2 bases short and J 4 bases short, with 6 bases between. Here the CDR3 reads CASSLTAYEQYF. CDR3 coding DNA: TGTGCCAGCAGCTTAACAGCATACGAGCAGTACTTC.

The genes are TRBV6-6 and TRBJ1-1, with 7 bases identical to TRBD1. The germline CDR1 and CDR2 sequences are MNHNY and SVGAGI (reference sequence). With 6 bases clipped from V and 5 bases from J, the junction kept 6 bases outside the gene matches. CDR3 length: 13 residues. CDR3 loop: CASRQTGETEAFF. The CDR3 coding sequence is TGTGCCAGCAGACAAACAGGGGAAACTGAAGCTTTCTTT.

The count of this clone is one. The CDR3 spells CASSFVLAEIYEQYF. The CDR3 DNA reads TGTGCCAGCAGCTTTGTCCTAGCCGAGATTTACGAGCAGTACTTC. The rearrangement links TRBV12-1 to TRBJ2-7; the table's D call, TRBD2, has no DNA check behind it. TRBV12-1 is a recognized pseudogene. CDR3 length: 15 amino acids.

The chain's CDR3 is CASSHRGGFETEAFF. The CDR3, as DNA: TGCGCCAGCAGCCACCGAGGAGGGTTTGAAACTGAAGCTTTCTTT. V is TRBV4-1 and J is TRBJ1-1; D unresolved. The length of the CDR3 is 15 residues. CDR1 MGHRA and CDR2 YSYEKL come from the germline V gene. V was trimmed by 3 bases and J by 5 bases, leaving 16 bases between them.